This T cell receptor (beta chain) was captured in a study of T cell changes during pregnancy in multiple sclerosis. Profiled with immunoSEQ multiplex PCR; TCRdb holds only in-frame clones, not every one. The sample shows tens of thousands of clones, around 93% of them seen only once. This CDR3 is 17 amino acids long. Trimming cost V 5 bases and J 9 bases, with 26 bases left between them. Germline loops: CDR1 MDHEN, CDR2 SYDVKM. The chain is built from TRBV28 and TRBJ2-1, with D possibly TRBD2 on 5 matching bases. The clonotype was recovered from a female donor with multiple sclerosis, enrolled in a pregnancy study. The source was peripheral blood, collected in the third trimester of pregnancy. CDR3 in DNA: TGTGCCAGCAGTACCATAACGCAGGTCGGGGTAATACGTGAGCAGTTCTTC. Translation gives CASSTITQVGVIREQFF.